The sequence of this T cell receptor (beta chain) was determined in a study of T cell responses to AZD1222 COVID-19 vaccine. This clone was seen just once. Its antigen is as yet unknown. Study-level points and caveats: Distributed over spike, vaccine-associated CD4 TCRs predominated at 160-218 and 743-854. Repertoire collection took place solely once the T cell response had peaked. The number of AZD1222 recipients seropositive at baseline was only five or six.

Trimming pared 5 bases from V and 4 bases from J, leaving 9 bases between. The germline gives CDR1 SNHLY, CDR2 FYNNEI. The CDR3 length is 13 residues. Some clones are missing from TCRdb's copy, which holds only in-frame ones; the method was immunoSEQ multiplex PCR. Among over 110,000 clones listed, roughly nine tenths were seen once. The study pooled second doses at about 4 or about 12 weeks. The origin of this receptor is an adult who received the AZD1222 COVID-19 vaccine. The rearrangement uses TRBV2 and TRBJ1-3; tentatively, D is TRBD1 (6 bases). The sequenced sample was peripheral blood, obtained 28 days after the second AZD1222 dose. CDR3 loop: CASSMGAGNTIYF. The CDR3 coding sequence is TGTGCCAGCAGTATGGGGGCCGGAAACACCATATATTTT.